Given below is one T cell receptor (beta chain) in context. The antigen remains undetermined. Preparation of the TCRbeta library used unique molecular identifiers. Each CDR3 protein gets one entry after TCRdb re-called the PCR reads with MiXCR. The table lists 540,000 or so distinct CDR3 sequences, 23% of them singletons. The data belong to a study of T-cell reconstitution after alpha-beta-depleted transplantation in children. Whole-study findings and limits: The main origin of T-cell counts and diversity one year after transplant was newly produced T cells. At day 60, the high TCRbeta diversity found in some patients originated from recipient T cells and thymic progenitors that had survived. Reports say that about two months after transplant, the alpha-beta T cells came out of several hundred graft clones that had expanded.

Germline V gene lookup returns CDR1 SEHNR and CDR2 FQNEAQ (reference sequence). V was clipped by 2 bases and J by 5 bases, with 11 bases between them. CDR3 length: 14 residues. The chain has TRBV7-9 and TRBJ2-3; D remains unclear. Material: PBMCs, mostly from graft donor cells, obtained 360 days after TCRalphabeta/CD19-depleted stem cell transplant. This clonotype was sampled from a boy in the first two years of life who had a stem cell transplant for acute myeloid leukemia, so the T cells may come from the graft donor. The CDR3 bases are TGTGCCAGCAGCTTAACCTATTCAGAAGATACGCAGTATTTT. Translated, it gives CASSLTYSEDTQYF. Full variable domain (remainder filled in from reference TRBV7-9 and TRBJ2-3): DTGVSQNPRHKITKRGQNVTFRCDPISEHNRLYWYRQTLGQGPEFLTYFQNEAQLEKSRLLSDRFSAERPKGSFSTLEIQRTEQGDSAMYLCASSLTYSEDTQYFGPGTRLTVL.